This entry lists 18 T cell receptor beta chains sequenced from one sample in a study of blood T cell repertoires in COVID-19. Clones were sequenced by immunoSEQ multiplex PCR, and TCRdb holds only the in-frame ones, with some missing. This sample yields 130,000 to 150,000 clones, of which roughly 88% are seen a single time; 10% to 13% belongs to the top ten. The sequencing input was peripheral blood. The receptor set was obtained from a man aged 55 to 70 with active or convalescent COVID-19.

In its sample, this clone was seen a few times. The chain employs TRBV18 and TRBJ2-7; perhaps TRBD1 as D (5 bases). Germline CDR1 reads KGHSH; CDR2 reads LQKENI. Trimming left V 4 bases short and J 4 bases short, with 11 bases between. The CDR3 is 13 residues long. The CDR3 protein is CASSQSPGYEQYV. In nucleotides, the CDR3 is TGTGCCAGCTCACAAAGCCCAGGGTACGAGCAGTACGTC.

J is TRBJ1-5 and V is TRBV4-3; D gene ambiguous. V gave up 0 bases and J gave up 1 base, with 10 bases separating them. Germline CDR1 reads LGHNA; CDR2 reads YSLEER. This CDR3 spans 16 amino acids. CDR3 DNA: TGCGCCAGCAGCCAAGATACGGGAGGAAGCAATCAGCCCCAGCATTTT. Its translation: CASSQDTGGSNQPQHF.

CDR3 in DNA: TGTGCCAGCCGCACAAGTGGTGGCCTAGAGACCCAGTACTTC. This sequence encodes CASRTSGGLETQYF. The gene calls are TRBV6-6 and TRBJ2-5; D remains unclear. V lost 8 bases and J lost 4, with 17 bases in between. The length of the CDR3 is 14 residues. The germline gives CDR1 MNHNY, CDR2 SVGAGI (reference sequence).

There are a few counts of this clone. CDR3 amino acids: CASSPGQLQETQYF. CDR3 nucleotides: TGTGCCAGCAGCCCCGGACAGCTACAAGAGACCCAGTACTTC. J is TRBJ2-5 and V is TRBV5-4; D is possibly TRBD1 (6 bases). The CDR3 is 14 residues long. Germline CDR1 SGHNT, CDR2 YYREEE (reference sequence). V gave up 4 bases and J gave up 2 bases, with 12 bases separating them. Together with reference TRBV5-4 and TRBJ2-5, the CDR3 gives the full variable domain: ETGVTQSPTHLIKTRGQQVTLRCSSQSGHNTVSWYQQALGQGPQFIFQYYREEENGRGNFPPRFSGLQFPNYSSELNVNALELDDSALYLCASSPGQLQETQYFGPGTRLLVL.

J is TRBJ1-1 and V is TRBV19; no definite D call. Germline V CDR1 and CDR2: LNHDA, SQIVND (reference sequence). This CDR3 has 13 amino acids. V lost 1 base and J lost 3, with 6 bases in between. CDR3 nucleotides: TGTGCCAGTAGTATAGGTCGTTACACTGAAGCTTTCTTT. Its protein product is CASSIGRYTEAFF.

This clone was seen just once. This chain uses TRBV7-9 with TRBJ2-7, with a weak D call TRBD2 (5 bases). This CDR3 spans 13 amino acids. Deletions cut 3 bases from V and 7 bases from J, with 13 bases between. Germline-derived CDR1 and CDR2 are SEHNR and FQNEAQ (reference sequence). In DNA form, the CDR3 reads TGTGCCAGCAGCTTGATAGGACTGGGGGAGCAGTACGTC. It encodes CASSLIGLGEQYV.

In DNA, the CDR3 is TGTGCCAGCAGTTACCCTGAGGAGTGGCAAGAGACCCAGTACTTC. It encodes CASSYPEEWQETQYF. The V and J genes are TRBV6-2 or TRBV6-3 and TRBJ2-5; D unclear. This CDR3 has 15 amino acids. Germline CDR1 MNHEY, CDR2 SVGEGT. V dropped 2 bases and J dropped 2 bases, with 12 bases sitting between them.

The V gene is TRBV3-1 (or the pseudogene TRBV3-2), the J gene TRBJ1-5, with 7 bases that match TRBD1. V shed 0 bases and J 7 bases; nucleotides not matched to a gene: 9. This CDR3 has 16 amino acids. Per the germline V gene, CDR1 is LGHDT and CDR2 is YNNKEL (reference sequence). CDR3 amino acids: CASSQDLSGGNQPQHF. The CDR3 coding sequence is TGTGCCAGCAGCCAAGATCTTTCAGGGGGGAACCAGCCCCAGCATTTT.

The V and J genes are TRBV24-1 and TRBJ1-1; D might be TRBD1 (6 bases). The ends were cut back, 4 bases at V and 11 bases at J, with 13 bases in the middle. The CDR3 consists of 12 residues. Germline CDR1 is KGHDR and CDR2 is SFDVKD. The CDR3 reads CATSDQQGKAFF. CDR3 DNA sequence: TGTGCCACCAGTGACCAACAGGGAAAGGCTTTCTTT.

The J gene is TRBJ1-2, the V gene TRBV7-2, with 9 bases matching TRBD1. Germline loops: CDR1 SGHTA, CDR2 FQGNSA. The CDR3 loop spans 15 amino acids. The J segment lost 4 bases and the V segment lost 2 bases, leaving 5 bases of the junction unmatched. The DNA for the CDR3 is TGTGCCAGCAGCTTAACGACAGGGGGGACCTATGGCTACACCTTC. Protein sequence: CASSLTTGGTYGYTF.

This clone came up a few times. The V and J genes are TRBV6-5 and TRBJ1-5; a possible D gene is TRBD1 (6 bases). CDR1 and CDR2 from the germline V gene are MNHEY and SVGAGI. The CDR3 has 15 residues. The V gene lost 6 bases and the J gene lost 2 bases, with 14 bases spanning the gap. This CDR3 is CASSTGFIGNQPQHF. CDR3 DNA: TGTGCCAGCAGCACAGGGTTTATCGGCAATCAGCCCCAGCATTTT.

This rearrangement joins TRBV4-3 to TRBJ2-1, with TRBD2 matching 8 bases. The CDR3 covers 17 residues. Germline V CDR1 and CDR2: LGHNA, YSLEER. V trimming: 4 bases; J trimming: 2 bases; junction bases outside the gene matches: 10. The CDR3 reads CASSPFLSGKAYNEQFF. CDR3 DNA: TGCGCCAGCAGCCCATTCCTTAGCGGGAAGGCCTACAATGAGCAGTTCTTC.

In its sample, this clone was seen many times. The chain recombines TRBV19 with TRBJ2-5, with D possibly being TRBD2 (6 bases). This CDR3 contains 13 residues. The V end was cut by 6 bases, the J end by 4 bases, with 12 bases between. Germline assignment: CDR1 LNHDA and CDR2 SQIVND (reference sequence). The CDR3 DNA reads TGTGCCAGTAGGGCGGGAAATGGAGAGACCCAGTACTTC. Translated, it gives CASRAGNGETQYF.

The chain recombines TRBV7-2 with TRBJ2-7; possible D gene TRBD1, 5 bases. Trimming stripped 5 bases from V and 3 bases from J, with 11 bases between. The germline gives CDR1 SGHTA, CDR2 FQGNSA. The CDR3 consists of 13 residues. The CDR3 loop is CASSNRLGYEQYF. In DNA, the CDR3 is TGTGCCAGCAGCAACAGGTTAGGCTACGAGCAGTACTTC.

The rearrangement uses TRBV9 and TRBJ1-6; D is ambiguous. CDR1 is SGDLS, CDR2 YYNGEE, per germline. V was pared by 0 bases and J by 6 bases, with 10 bases between. There are 15 residues in the CDR3. CDR3 DNA: TGTGCCAGCAGCGTAGAGCCGGAGGTTAATTCACCCCTCCACTTT. This gives the protein CASSVEPEVNSPLHF.

V gene TRBV29-1 combines with J gene TRBJ1-1; 7 bases are a match to TRBD1. The germline V gene has CDR1 SQVTM and CDR2 ANQGSEA. After removal of 4 bases from V and 6 bases from J, the junction contained 17 bases not matched to a gene. The CDR3 has 16 residues. CDR3 amino acids: CSVGAAQTGILPEAFF. The CDR3 DNA reads as TGCAGCGTTGGAGCCGCGCAGACAGGGATACTTCCTGAAGCTTTCTTT. Combining the CDR3 with reference TRBV29-1 and TRBJ1-1 gives the whole variable domain SAVISQKPSRDICQRGTSLTIQCQVDSQVTMMFWYRQQPGQSLTLIATANQGSEATYESGFVIDKFPISRPNLTFSTLTVSNMSPEDSSIYLCSVGAAQTGILPEAFFGQGTRLTVV.

The chain links TRBV24-1 to TRBJ2-7, with 13 bases lining up with TRBD2. Losses at the gene ends were 4 bases for V and 0 bases for J; bases not matched to a gene: 14. Germline assignment: CDR1 KGHDR and CDR2 SFDVKD. The length of the CDR3 is 20 residues. DNA for the CDR3: TGTGCCACCAGTGACCCTTCCAGACTAGCGGGAGGTCCAAGCTCCTACGAGCAGTACGTC. Translation gives CATSDPSRLAGGPSSYEQYV.

This clone appeared once. This chain connects TRBV2 to TRBJ2-1; 10 bases map to TRBD1. Germline lookup yields CDR1 SNHLY and CDR2 FYNNEI. J lost 6 bases, V lost 11 bases, and 10 bases had no gene match. CDR3 length equals 14 residues. CDR3 residues: CARRWTGGRNEQFF. CDR3 DNA sequence: TGTGCCCGAAGATGGACAGGGGGTCGCAATGAGCAGTTCTTC.